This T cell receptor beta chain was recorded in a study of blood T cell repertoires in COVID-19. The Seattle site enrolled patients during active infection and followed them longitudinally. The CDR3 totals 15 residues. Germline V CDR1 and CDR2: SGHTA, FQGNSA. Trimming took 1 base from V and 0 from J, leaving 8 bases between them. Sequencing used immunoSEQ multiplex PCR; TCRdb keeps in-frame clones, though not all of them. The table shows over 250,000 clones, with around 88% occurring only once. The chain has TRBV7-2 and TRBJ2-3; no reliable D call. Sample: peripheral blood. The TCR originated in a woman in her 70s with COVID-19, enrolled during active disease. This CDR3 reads CASSLVSLSTDTQYF. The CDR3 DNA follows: TGTGCCAGCAGCTTAGTTAGTCTGAGCACAGATACGCAGTATTTT.